These 21 T cell receptor beta chains were sequenced from one sample in a study of T cell clonality in common variable immunodeficiency. TCRdb's copy holds only in-frame clones and misses some; the assay was immunoSEQ multiplex PCR. Singletons are absent from the sample, which has tens of thousands of clones. Sequencing was done on a sample of peripheral blood mononuclear cells. These receptors all stem from a person between 18 and 75 years old in good health.

For this clone: The read terminates 3 residues ahead of where the CDR3 ends, so the germline J gene completes it. This chain joins TRBV29-1 and TRBJ2-5, with a possible D match to TRBD1 (6 bases). The V end was cut by 7 bases, the J end by 4 bases, with 16 bases between. Per the germline V gene, CDR1 is SQVTM and CDR2 is ANQGSEA. This CDR3 contains 13 residues. The sequenced part of the CDR3 DNA is TGCAGCGGTCGAACAGGGTCAGGAGAGACC. Translated, it gives CSGRTGSGET. The whole CDR3 is CSGRTGSGETQYF.

This clone was detected ten times or more. The read ends 3 residues before the CDR3 terminus; that terminus is restored from the germline J gene. The chain employs TRBV20-1 and TRBJ2-3; no definite D call. CDR1 DFQATT and CDR2 SNEGSKA come from the germline V gene (reference sequence). CDR3 size: 10 residues. Trimming left V 5 bases short and J 5 bases short, with 5 bases between. The CDR3 is CSAFRDTQYF. The covered CDR3 bases are TGCAGTGCTTTCAGAGATACG.

This clone has ten or more counts. Coverage ceases 3 residues before the CDR3 finishes, and the germline J gene fills in the end. The rearrangement links TRBV10-3 to TRBJ2-1, with a weak D call TRBD2 (6 bases). Germline CDR1 is ENHRY and CDR2 is SYGVKD. The ends were cut back, 8 bases at V and 4 bases at J, with 18 bases in the middle. This CDR3 has 15 residues. The CDR3 DNA, read in part, is TGTGCCATCCGGGAGAACGGGGTTTATTACAATGAG. Its translation: CAIRENGVYYNE. The whole CDR3 reads CAIRENGVYYNEQFF.

This clone came up many times. The read ends 3 residues shy of where the CDR3 ends; the end is completed using the germline J gene. The V gene is TRBV18, the J gene TRBJ2-3, with 10 bases fitting TRBD1. The V gene's germline CDR1 is KGHSH and CDR2 LQKENI. J gave up 0 bases and V 5 bases, and 2 bases lay outside the gene matches. The length of the CDR3 is 15 residues. CDR3 DNA (partial): TGTGCCAGCTCAAGACAGGGGGCTAGCACAGATACG. Translation: CASSRQGASTDT. The full CDR3 protein reads CASSRQGASTDTQYF.

This clone was picked up many times. Sequencing ends 3 residues short of the CDR3 end; the germline J gene provides the rest. The chain couples TRBV20-1 to TRBJ2-3; 16 nucleotides align to TRBD2. The V gene end was trimmed by 5 bases and the J gene end by 6 bases; junction bases not matched to a gene: 20. CDR3 length equals 20 residues. CDR1 and CDR2 (germline): DFQATT, SNEGSKA (reference sequence). The part of the CDR3 DNA that was read is TGCAGTGCTCCGACTCAGGGACTAGCGGGGGGGCTCCCCTTTAGGGATACG. Translating gives CSAPTQGLAGGLPFRDT. The whole CDR3 is CSAPTQGLAGGLPFRDTQYF.

On this clone itself: The CDR3 extends 3 residues past the end of the read, so its final part is completed from the germline J gene. The V call is TRBV6-1, the J call TRBJ1-2; 7 nucleotides line up with TRBD1. CDR1 is MNHNS and CDR2 is SASEGT in the germline V gene. CDR3 length: 14 residues. The chain's CDR3 is CASSGGQLSYDYTF. The DNA read from the CDR3 is TGTGCCAGCAGTGGGGGACAGCTATCCTACGAC.

The sample holds many counts of this clone. One end of the junction fails to match germline, which may point to a read error. Partial CDR3 DNA: TGCGCCAGCAGCCAAGATAGGGGGCCGTCCTATGGC. Residues: CASSQDRGPSYG. The full-length CDR3 reads as CASSQDRGPSYGYTF. The genes are TRBV4-2 and TRBJ1-2; 7 bases are shared with TRBD1. The CDR3 end is not reached by the read, which stops 3 residues before it; the germline J gene fills it in. The CDR3 consists of 15 residues. Germline CDR1 and CDR2: LGHNA and YNFKEQ.

This clone has ten or more counts. The observed sequence ends 3 residues before the CDR3 terminus, with the missing tail filled in from the germline J gene. This chain uses TRBV7-2 with TRBJ1-2; D is possibly TRBD1 (5 bases). The CDR3 spans 14 residues. Germline V gene data show CDR1 as SGHTA and CDR2 as FQGNSA. V lost 6 bases and J 7 bases, leaving 18 bases between the germline ends. The covered CDR3 bases are TGTGCCAGCAGGGCTCATCAGGGCCCGGCTGGC. This translates into CASRAHQGPAG. The full CDR3 sequence reads CASRAHQGPAGYTF.

This clone was recorded at least ten times. The CDR3 spells CAWRSVPNYGYTF. CDR3 bases read: TGTGCCTGGAGGAGCGTCCCTAACTATGGC. The chain combines TRBV30 with TRBJ1-2; D remains unclear. Coverage ceases 3 residues before the CDR3 finishes, and the germline J gene fills in the end. The CDR3 has 13 residues. From germline, CDR1 is GTSNPN and CDR2 SVGIG (reference sequence). The V gene lost 3 bases and the J gene lost 0 bases, with 8 bases spanning the gap.

In this sample, this clone turned up many times. CDR3 region: CASSLTPQGGDGTGYTF. CDR3 bases read: TGTGCCAGCAGCTTAACTCCGCAAGGGGGCGATGGTACTGGC. The gene calls are TRBV7-3 and TRBJ1-2; 7 nucleotides match TRBD1. The read ends 3 residues shy of where the CDR3 ends; the end is completed using the germline J gene. After removal of 0 bases from V and 7 bases from J, the junction contained 14 bases not matched to a gene. This CDR3 contains 17 residues. The germline V gene encodes CDR1 SGHTA and CDR2 FQGTGA.

In its sample, this clone was seen many times. The sequence runs out 3 residues before the end of the CDR3; the remainder is reconstructed from the germline J gene. V is TRBV20-1 and J is TRBJ2-3; TRBD2 matches at 9 bases. Germline CDR1 reads DFQATT; CDR2 reads SNEGSKA (reference sequence). There are 15 residues in the CDR3. V shed 6 bases, J shed 2 bases, and the junction held 9 bases outside the gene matches. The CDR3: CSAPGAGGFTDTQYF. The sequenced CDR3 bases are TGCAGTGCCCCGGGGGCGGGGGGGTTCACAGATACG.

This clone was picked up many times. The read falls 3 residues short of the CDR3 end, and the missing part is taken from the germline J gene. This chain uses TRBV20-1 with TRBJ2-7; D is unresolved. V was cut by 0 bases and J by 0 bases, with 6 bases left in between. The germline V gene encodes CDR1 DFQATT and CDR2 SNEGSKA (reference sequence). There are 13 residues in the CDR3. CDR3 loop: CSARDSSSYEQYF. The CDR3 bases that were read are TGCAGTGCTAGAGACTCTAGCTCCTACGAG.

This clone appeared many times. The observed sequence ends 3 residues before the CDR3 terminus, with the missing tail filled in from the germline J gene. The chain combines TRBV10-2 with TRBJ2-1; 11 bases fit TRBD1. Germline V CDR1 and CDR2: WSHSY, SAAADI. Trimming cost V 2 bases and J 4 bases; bases outside gene matches: 1. The CDR3 runs to 15 residues. The CDR3 bases that were read are TGCGCCAGCAGTGAGGGGACAGGGGGTTACAATGAG. Translation gives CASSEGTGGYNE. The CDR3 in its entirety is CASSEGTGGYNEQFF.

Notes on this clone: The read ends 3 residues shy of where the CDR3 ends; the end is completed using the germline J gene. The rearrangement joins TRBV18 to TRBJ1-2; the match to TRBD1 covers 8 bases. The CDR3 is made up of 16 amino acids. The germline CDR1 and CDR2 sequences are KGHSH and LQKENI. The sequenced part of the CDR3 DNA is TGTGCCAGCTCACTAAGTCGGGCAGGGGGCCCAGGGGAA. This sequence encodes CASSLSRAGGPGE. The complete CDR3 reads CASSLSRAGGPGEYTF.

This clone has a handful of counts. This may be a read error: a much more frequent sequence differs by one nucleotide. With the read ending 3 residues before the CDR3 end, the germline J gene is used to fill in that end. Additional DNA sequences in this sample encode the identical CDR3. This chain links TRBV18 with TRBJ2-6, with a weak D call TRBD2 (5 bases). The germline V gene has CDR1 KGHSH and CDR2 LQKENI. The germline V and J ends were trimmed by 6 bases and 3 bases, with 12 bases remaining between them. The CDR3 consists of 15 residues. The CDR3 bases that were read are TGTGCCAGCTCGATGGTAGCGTTTGGGGCCAACGTC. It translates to CASSMVAFGANV. The full CDR3 protein reads CASSMVAFGANVLTF.

This clone was seen at least ten times. The read stops 3 residues short of the end of the CDR3; the missing end is completed from the germline J gene. The rearrangement uses TRBV20-1 and TRBJ2-2, with a tentative D call TRBD2 (5 bases). The CDR3 extends over 13 amino acids. CDR1 is DFQATT and CDR2 is SNEGSKA in the germline V gene (reference sequence). Trimming shortened V by 5 bases and J by 3 bases, and 10 bases separated the two germline ends. CDR3 DNA, as far as it was read: TGCAGTGCTCTAATGGACTACACCGGGGAG. Protein sequence: CSALMDYTGE. The entire CDR3 protein is CSALMDYTGELFF.

There are a few counts of this clone. The DNA ends 3 residues before the CDR3 does, and the rest of the CDR3 is filled in from the germline J gene. V usage is TRBV11-2 and J usage is TRBJ2-1, with 7 bases identical to TRBD2. The germline gives CDR1 SGHAT, CDR2 FQNNGV. The CDR3 consists of 14 residues. The ends lost 5 bases at V and 8 bases at J; junction bases unmatched: 9. CDR3 sequence: CASSPLRTRDEQFF. CDR3 DNA, as far as it was read: TGTGCCAGCAGCCCTCTTAGGACTAGGGATGAG.

The sample holds many counts of this clone. The CDR3 end is not reached by the read, which stops 3 residues before it; the germline J gene fills it in. J is TRBJ1-2 and V is TRBV5-1; TRBD1 matches at 12 bases. Germline-derived CDR1 and CDR2 are SGHRS and YFSETQ. The CDR3 has 14 amino acids. Trimming cost V 5 bases and J 6 bases; bases outside gene matches: 5. The CDR3 loop reads CASSFGTGGDGYTF. The covered CDR3 bases are TGCGCCAGCAGTTTTGGGACAGGGGGCGATGGC.

In this sample, this clone turned up many times. One junction end disagrees with the germline gene, perhaps due to a read error. Coverage ceases 3 residues before the CDR3 finishes, and the germline J gene fills in the end. The V gene is TRBV4-2, the J gene TRBJ2-2; 8 positions match TRBD2. CDR1 and CDR2 (germline): LGHNA, YNFKEQ. The CDR3 is made up of 15 amino acids. The part of the CDR3 DNA that was read is TGCGCCAGCGCTGTGGCGGGGGGAAACACCGGGGAG. Amino acids: CASAVAGGNTGE. The complete CDR3 reads CASAVAGGNTGELFF.

This clone was found many times. The read finishes 3 residues shy of the CDR3 end, and the germline J gene is used to complete it. The rearrangement joins TRBV18 to TRBJ2-7; 9 positions agree with TRBD1. V gave up 6 bases and J gave up 0 bases; unmatched junction bases: 6. Per the germline V gene, CDR1 is KGHSH and CDR2 is LQKENI. The CDR3 is 15 residues long. The CDR3 reads CASSPGTGSSYEQYF. The sequenced part of the CDR3 DNA is TGTGCCAGCTCTCCCGGGACAGGGAGCTCCTACGAG.

Concerning this clone itself: Read coverage stops 3 residues before the CDR3 terminus; the germline J gene supplies the remainder. The chain is built from TRBV30 and TRBJ1-2, with a possible D match to TRBD1 (5 bases). The V gene's germline CDR1 is GTSNPN and CDR2 SVGIG (reference sequence). The CDR3 is 19 amino acids. The covered CDR3 bases are TGTGCCTGGAGTGTAATGGGACTAGCGGTAACTAGCTCCTACAATGAC. It codes for CAWSVMGLAVTSSYND. The full CDR3 is CAWSVMGLAVTSSYNDYTF.